This T cell receptor (beta chain) was recovered during a study of early T cells in non-severe SARS-CoV-2 infection. For the study at large: Whole-blood bulk RNA, unsorted, was sequenced, and chains were unpaired. Study-level results: Clonotype matching in VDJdb favored anti-spike CD8 responses and did not capture private and CD4 specificities.

The CDR3 length is 15 residues. V lost 1 base and J 5 bases, leaving 12 bases between the germline ends. Germline loops: CDR1 MNHEY, CDR2 SVGAGI. Separate cDNA molecules each had unique molecular identifiers attached to them. TCRdb redid the calling of the 5' RACE reads with MiXCR, one entry per CDR3 protein. This table has about 84,000 distinct CDR3 sequences, 12% appearing once. This clonotype was counted only a few times. Its antigen is currently unknown. The TCR was taken from an adult who was a healthcare worker with PCR-confirmed SARS-CoV-2 infection or an uninfected control (not recorded which). The sequencing sample was made of whole blood. V and J are TRBV6-5 and TRBJ2-1; D unresolved. DNA of the CDR3: TGTGCCAGCAGTTACTGGGGATATGGGGACAATGAGCAGTTCTTC. This gives the protein CASSYWGYGDNEQFF.